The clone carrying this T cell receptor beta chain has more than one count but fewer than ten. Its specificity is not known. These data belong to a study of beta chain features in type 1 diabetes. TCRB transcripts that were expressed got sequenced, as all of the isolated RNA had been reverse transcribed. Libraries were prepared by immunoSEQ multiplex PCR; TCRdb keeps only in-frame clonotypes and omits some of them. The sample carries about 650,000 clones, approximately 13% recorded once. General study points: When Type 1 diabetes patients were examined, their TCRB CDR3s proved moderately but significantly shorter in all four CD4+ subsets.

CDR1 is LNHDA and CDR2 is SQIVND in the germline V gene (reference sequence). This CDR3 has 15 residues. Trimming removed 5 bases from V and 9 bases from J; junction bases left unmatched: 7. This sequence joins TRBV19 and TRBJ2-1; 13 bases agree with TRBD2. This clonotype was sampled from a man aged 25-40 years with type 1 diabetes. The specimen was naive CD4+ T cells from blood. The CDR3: CASSPTSGGQVEQFF. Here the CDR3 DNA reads TGTGCCAGTAGTCCGACTAGCGGGGGGCAGGTTGAGCAGTTCTTC.